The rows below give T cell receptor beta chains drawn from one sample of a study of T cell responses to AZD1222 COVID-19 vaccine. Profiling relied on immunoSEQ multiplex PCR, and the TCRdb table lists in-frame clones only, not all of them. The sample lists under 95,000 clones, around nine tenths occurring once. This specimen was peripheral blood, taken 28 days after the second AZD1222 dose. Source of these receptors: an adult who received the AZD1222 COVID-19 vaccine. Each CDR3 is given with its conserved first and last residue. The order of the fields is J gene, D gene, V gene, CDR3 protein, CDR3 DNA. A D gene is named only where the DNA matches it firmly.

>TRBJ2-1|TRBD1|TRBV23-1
CASSQPDRDSLNEQFF
TGCGCCAGCAGTCAGCCGGACAGGGACTCCCTCAATGAGCAGTTCTTC
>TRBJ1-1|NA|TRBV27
CASSLSGVGHRMLNTEAFF
TGTGCCAGCAGTTTAAGCGGCGTAGGACACCGTATGTTGAACACTGAAGCTTTCTTT
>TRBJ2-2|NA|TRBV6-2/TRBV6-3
CASSQPGQNTGELFF
TGTGCCAGCAGTCAGCCGGGACAGAACACCGGGGAGCTGTTTTTT
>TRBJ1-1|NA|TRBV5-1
CASSPGQTEAFF
TGCGCCAGCAGTCCTGGACAGACTGAAGCTTTCTTT
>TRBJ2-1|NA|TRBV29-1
CSVLQGINEQFF
TGCAGCGTTTTACAGGGTATCAATGAGCAGTTCTTC
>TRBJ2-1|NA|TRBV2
CASSEWSGSYNEQFF
TGTGCCAGCAGTGAATGGTCAGGGAGCTACAATGAGCAGTTCTTC
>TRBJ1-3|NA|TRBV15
CATSRGDSGNTIYF
TGTGCCACCAGCAGAGGGGATTCTGGAAACACCATATATTTT
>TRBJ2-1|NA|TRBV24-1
CATSRFDEQFF
TGTGCCACCAGCAGGTTCGATGAGCAGTTCTTC
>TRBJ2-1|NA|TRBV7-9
CASSSDNKRGDEQFF
TGTGCCAGCAGCTCCGATAATAAGAGGGGGGATGAGCAGTTCTTC
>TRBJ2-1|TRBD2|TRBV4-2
CASSQTSEVEQFF
TGTGCCAGCAGCCAAACTAGCGAAGTTGAGCAGTTCTTC
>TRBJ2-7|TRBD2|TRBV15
CATSRGLAAPYEQYF
TGTGCCACCAGCCGAGGACTAGCAGCGCCCTACGAGCAGTACTTC
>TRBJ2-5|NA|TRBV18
CASSPRGETQYF
TGTGCCAGCTCACCAAGGGGGGAGACCCAGTACTTC
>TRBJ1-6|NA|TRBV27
CASSSYSYNSPLHF
TGTGCCAGCAGTTCCTACAGCTATAATTCACCCCTCCACTTT
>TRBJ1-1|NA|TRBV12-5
CASGLPRRYNLNTEAFF
TGTGCTAGTGGTTTACCCCGCCGCTACAATTTGAACACTGAAGCTTTCTTT